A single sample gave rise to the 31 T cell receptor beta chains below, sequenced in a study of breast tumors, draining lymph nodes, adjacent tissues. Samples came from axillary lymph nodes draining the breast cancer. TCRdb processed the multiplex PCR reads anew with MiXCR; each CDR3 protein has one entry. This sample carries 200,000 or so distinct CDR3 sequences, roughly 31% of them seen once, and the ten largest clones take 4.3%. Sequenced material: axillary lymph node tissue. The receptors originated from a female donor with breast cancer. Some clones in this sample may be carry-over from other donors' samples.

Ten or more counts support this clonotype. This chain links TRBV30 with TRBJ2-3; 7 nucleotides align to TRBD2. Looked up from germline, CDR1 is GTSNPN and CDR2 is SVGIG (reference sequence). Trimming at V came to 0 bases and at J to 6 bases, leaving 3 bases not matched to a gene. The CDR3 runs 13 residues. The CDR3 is CAWSVVSGDTQYF. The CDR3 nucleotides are TGTGCCTGGAGTGTAGTTAGCGGGGATACGCAGTATTTT.

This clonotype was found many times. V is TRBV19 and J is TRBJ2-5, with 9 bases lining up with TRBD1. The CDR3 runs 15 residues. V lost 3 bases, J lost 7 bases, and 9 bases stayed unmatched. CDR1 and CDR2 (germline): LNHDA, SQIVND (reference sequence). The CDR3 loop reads CASSMGQGAVSTQYF. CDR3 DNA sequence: TGTGCCAGTAGTATGGGACAGGGAGCGGTTTCGACCCAGTACTTC.

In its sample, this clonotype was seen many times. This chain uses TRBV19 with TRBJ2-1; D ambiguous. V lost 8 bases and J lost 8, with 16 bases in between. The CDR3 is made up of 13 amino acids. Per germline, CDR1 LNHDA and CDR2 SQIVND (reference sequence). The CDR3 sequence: CASSDSREHEQFF. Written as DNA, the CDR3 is TGTGCCAGTTCTGACTCTAGAGAACATGAGCAGTTCTTC.

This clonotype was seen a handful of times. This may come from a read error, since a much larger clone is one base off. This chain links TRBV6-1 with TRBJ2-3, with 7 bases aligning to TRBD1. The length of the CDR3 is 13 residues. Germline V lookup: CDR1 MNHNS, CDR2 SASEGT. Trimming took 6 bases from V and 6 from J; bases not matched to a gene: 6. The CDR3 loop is CASRPTGEDTQYF. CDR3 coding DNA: TGTGCCAGCAGGCCTACAGGGGAGGATACGCAGTATTTT.

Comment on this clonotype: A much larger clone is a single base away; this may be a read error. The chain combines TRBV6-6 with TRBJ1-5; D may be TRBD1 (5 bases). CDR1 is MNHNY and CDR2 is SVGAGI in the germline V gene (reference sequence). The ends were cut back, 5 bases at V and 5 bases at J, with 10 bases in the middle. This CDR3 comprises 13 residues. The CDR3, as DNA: TGTGCCAGCAGTAAACAGGATGATCAGCCCCAGCATTTT. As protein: CASSKQDDQPQHF.

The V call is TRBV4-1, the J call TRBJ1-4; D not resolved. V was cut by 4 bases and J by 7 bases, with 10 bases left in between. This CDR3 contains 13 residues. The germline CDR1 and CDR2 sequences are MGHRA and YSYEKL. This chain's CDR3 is CASSPFGVEKLFF. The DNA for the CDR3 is TGCGCCAGCAGCCCCTTTGGGGTTGAAAAACTGTTTTTT.

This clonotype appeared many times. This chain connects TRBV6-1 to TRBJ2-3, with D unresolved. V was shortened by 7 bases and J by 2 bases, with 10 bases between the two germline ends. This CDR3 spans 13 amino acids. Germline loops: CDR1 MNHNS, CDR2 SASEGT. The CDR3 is CASNGPATDTQYF. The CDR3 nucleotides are TGTGCCAGCAACGGACCAGCCACAGATACGCAGTATTTT.

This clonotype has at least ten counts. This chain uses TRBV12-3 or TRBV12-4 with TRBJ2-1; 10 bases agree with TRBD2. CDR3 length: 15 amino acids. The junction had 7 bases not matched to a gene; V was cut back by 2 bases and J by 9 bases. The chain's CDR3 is CASSLRAGGPGEQFF. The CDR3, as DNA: TGTGCCAGCAGTTTACGAGCGGGGGGGCCTGGTGAGCAGTTCTTC.

The DNA for the CDR3 is TGCGCCAGCAGCTACGAGACTTTGAACACTGAAGCTTTCTTT. It translates to CASSYETLNTEAFF. V gene TRBV5-1 combines with J gene TRBJ1-1; no clear D. Trimming cost V 3 bases and J 0 bases, with 9 bases left between them. The CDR3 has 14 residues. The germline CDR1 and CDR2 sequences are SGHRS and YFSETQ.

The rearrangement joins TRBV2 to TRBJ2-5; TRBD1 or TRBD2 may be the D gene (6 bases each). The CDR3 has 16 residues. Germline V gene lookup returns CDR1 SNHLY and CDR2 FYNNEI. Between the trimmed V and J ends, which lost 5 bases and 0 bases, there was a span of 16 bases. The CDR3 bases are TGTGCCAGCAGTCGGGGGAGTCGGGACAACCAAGAGACCCAGTACTTC. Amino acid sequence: CASSRGSRDNQETQYF.

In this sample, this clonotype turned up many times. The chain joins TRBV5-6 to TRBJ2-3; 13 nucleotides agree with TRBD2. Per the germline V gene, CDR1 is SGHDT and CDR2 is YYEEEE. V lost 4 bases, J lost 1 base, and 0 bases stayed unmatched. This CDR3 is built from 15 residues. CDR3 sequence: CASSGLAGGTDTQYF. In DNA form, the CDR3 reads TGTGCCAGCAGCGGACTAGCGGGGGGCACAGATACGCAGTATTTT.

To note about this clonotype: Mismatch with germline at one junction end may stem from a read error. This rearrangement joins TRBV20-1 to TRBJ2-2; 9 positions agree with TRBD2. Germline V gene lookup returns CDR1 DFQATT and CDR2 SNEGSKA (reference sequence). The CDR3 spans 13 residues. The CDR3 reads CSPSGDNTGELFF. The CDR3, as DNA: TGCAGTCCTAGCGGGGATAACACCGGGGAGCTGTTTTTT.

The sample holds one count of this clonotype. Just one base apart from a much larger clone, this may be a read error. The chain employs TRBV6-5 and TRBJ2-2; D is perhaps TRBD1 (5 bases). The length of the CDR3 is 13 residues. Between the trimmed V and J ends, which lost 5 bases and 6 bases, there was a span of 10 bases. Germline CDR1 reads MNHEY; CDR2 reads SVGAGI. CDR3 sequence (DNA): TGTGCCAGCAGTCCCAGGGTGGCCGGGGAGCTGTTTTTT. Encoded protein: CASSPRVAGELFF.

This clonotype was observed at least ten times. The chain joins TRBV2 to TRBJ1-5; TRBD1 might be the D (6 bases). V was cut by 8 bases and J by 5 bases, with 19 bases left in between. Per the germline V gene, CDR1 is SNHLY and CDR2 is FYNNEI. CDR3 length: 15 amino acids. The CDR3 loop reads CASERDNLADQPQHF. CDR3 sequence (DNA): TGTGCCAGCGAGAGGGACAATCTAGCGGATCAGCCCCAGCATTTT.

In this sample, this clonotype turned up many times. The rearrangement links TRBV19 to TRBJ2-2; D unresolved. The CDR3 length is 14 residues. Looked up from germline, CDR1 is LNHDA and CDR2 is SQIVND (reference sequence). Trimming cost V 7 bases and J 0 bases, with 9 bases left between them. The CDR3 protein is CASKGRTNTGELFF. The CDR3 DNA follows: TGTGCCAGTAAGGGCAGGACGAACACCGGGGAGCTGTTTTTT.

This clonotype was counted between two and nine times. CDR3 loop: CASSLGGLAGARRLYNEQFF. The CDR3 nucleotides read TGTGCCAGCAGCTTAGGCGGTCTAGCGGGGGCTAGGCGTCTCTACAATGAGCAGTTCTTC. The gene calls are TRBV7-9 and TRBJ2-1, with 10 bases lining up with TRBD2. This CDR3 region has 20 residues. Germline V gives CDR1 SEHNR, CDR2 FQNEAQ (reference sequence). After removal of 1 base from V and 3 bases from J, the junction contained 15 bases not matched to a gene.

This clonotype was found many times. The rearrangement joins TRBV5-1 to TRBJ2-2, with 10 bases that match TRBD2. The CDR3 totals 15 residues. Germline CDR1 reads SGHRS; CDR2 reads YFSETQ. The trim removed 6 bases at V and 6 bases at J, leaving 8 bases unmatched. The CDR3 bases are TGCGCCAGCACCACTAGCGGGGACCTTGCCGGGGAGCTGTTTTTT. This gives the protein CASTTSGDLAGELFF.

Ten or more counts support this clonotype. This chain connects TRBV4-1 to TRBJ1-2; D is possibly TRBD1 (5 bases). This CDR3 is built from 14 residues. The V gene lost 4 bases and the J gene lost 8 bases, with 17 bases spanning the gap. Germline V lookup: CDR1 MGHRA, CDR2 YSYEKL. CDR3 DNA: TGCGCCAGCAGCCGGGATGACAGTTTTCGGGGCTACACCTTC. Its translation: CASSRDDSFRGYTF.

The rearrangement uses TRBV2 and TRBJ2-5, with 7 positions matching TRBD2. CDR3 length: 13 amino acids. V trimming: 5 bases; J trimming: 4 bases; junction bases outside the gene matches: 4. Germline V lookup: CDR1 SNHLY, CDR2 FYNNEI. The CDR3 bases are TGTGCCAGCAGTCCACCGGGAGGAGAGACCCAGTACTTC. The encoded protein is CASSPPGGETQYF. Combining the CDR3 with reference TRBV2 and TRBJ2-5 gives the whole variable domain EPEVTQTPSHQVTQMGQEVILRCVPISNHLYFYWYRQILGQKVEFLVSFYNNEISEKSEIFDDQFSVERPDGSNFTLKIRSTKLEDSAMYFCASSPPGGETQYFGPGTRLLVL.

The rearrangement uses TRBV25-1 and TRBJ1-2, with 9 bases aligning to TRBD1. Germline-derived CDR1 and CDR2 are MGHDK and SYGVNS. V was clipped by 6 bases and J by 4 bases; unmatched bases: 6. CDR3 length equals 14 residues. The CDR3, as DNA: TGTGCCAGCAGACCCGGGACAGGGACCTATGGCTACACCTTC. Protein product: CASRPGTGTYGYTF.

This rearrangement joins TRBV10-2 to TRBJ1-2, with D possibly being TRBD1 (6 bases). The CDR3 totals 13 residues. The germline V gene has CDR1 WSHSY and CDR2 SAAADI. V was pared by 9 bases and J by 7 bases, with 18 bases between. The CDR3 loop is CASRGGGATGYTF. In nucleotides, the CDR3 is TGCGCCAGTCGGGGGGGGGGGGCGACTGGCTACACCTTC.

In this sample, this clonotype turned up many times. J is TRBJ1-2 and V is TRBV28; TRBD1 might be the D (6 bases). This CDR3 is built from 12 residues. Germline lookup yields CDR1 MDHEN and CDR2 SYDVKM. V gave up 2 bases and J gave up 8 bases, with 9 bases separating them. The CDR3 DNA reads TGTGCCAGCAGTTTAGACAGGAGGGGCTACACCTTC. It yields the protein CASSLDRRGYTF.

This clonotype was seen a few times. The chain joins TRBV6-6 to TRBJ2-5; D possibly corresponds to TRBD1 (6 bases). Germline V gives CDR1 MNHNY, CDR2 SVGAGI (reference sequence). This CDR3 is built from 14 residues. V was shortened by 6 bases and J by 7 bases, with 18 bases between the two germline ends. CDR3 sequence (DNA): TGTGCCAGCAGCCCATCAGGGGTCCAACGGACCCAGTACTTC. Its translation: CASSPSGVQRTQYF.

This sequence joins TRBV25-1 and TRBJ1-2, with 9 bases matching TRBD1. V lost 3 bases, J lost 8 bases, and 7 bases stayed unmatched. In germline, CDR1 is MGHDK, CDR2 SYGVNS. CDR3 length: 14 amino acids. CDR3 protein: CASSDRGQGRGYTF. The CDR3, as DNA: TGTGCCAGCAGTGACCGGGGACAGGGTAGGGGCTACACCTTC.

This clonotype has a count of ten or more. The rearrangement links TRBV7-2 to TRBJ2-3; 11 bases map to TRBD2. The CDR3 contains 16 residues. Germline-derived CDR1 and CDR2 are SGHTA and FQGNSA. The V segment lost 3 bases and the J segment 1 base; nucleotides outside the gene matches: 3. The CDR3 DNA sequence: TGTGCCAGCAGCTTGCTAGCGGGAGGAGGCACAGATACGCAGTATTTT. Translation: CASSLLAGGGTDTQYF.

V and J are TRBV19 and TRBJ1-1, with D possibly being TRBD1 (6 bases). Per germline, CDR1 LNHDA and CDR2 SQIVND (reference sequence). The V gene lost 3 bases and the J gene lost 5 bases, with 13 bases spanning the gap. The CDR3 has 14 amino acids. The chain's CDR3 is CASSITGRGTEAFF. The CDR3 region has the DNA TGTGCCAGTAGTATTACAGGGCGGGGGACTGAAGCTTTCTTT. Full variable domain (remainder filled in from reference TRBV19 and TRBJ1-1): DGGITQSPKYLFRKEGQNVTLSCEQNLNHDAMYWYRQDPGQGLRLIYYSQIVNDFQKGDIAEGYSVSREKKESFPLTVTSAQKNPTAFYLCASSITGRGTEAFFGQGTRLTVV.

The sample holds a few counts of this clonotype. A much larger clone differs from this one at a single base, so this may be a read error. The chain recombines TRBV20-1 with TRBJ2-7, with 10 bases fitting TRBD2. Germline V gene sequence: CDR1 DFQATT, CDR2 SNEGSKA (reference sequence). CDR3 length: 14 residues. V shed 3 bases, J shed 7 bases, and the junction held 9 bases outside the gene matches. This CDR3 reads CSASSSGSFTEQYF. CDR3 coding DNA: TGCAGTGCTAGTTCTAGCGGGAGTTTTACTGAGCAGTACTTC.

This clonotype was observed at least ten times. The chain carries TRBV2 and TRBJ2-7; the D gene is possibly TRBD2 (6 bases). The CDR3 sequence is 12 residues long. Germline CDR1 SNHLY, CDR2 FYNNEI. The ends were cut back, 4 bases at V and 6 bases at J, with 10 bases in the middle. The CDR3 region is CASSVLTSEQYF. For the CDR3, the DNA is TGTGCCAGCAGTGTCTTGACTAGCGAGCAGTACTTC.

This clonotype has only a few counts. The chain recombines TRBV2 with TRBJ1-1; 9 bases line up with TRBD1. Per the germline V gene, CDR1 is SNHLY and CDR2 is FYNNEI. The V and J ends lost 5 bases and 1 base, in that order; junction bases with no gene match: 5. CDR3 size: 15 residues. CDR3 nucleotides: TGTGCCAGCAGTTCGGACAGGGGTCAGAACACTGAAGCTTTCTTT. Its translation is CASSSDRGQNTEAFF. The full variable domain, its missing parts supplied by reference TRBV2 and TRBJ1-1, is EPEVTQTPSHQVTQMGQEVILRCVPISNHLYFYWYRQILGQKVEFLVSFYNNEISEKSEIFDDQFSVERPDGSNFTLKIRSTKLEDSAMYFCASSSDRGQNTEAFFGQGTRLTVV.

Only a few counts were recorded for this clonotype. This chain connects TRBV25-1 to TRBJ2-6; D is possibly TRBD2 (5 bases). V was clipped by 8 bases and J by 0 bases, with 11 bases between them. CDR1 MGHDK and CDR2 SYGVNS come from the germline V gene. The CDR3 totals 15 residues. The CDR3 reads CASGGLCSGANVLTF. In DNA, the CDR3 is TGTGCCAGCGGCGGGCTGTGCTCTGGGGCCAACGTCCTGACTTTC.

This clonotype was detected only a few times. The CDR3 sequence: CASSPARDTGYTF. DNA of the CDR3: TGTGCCAGCTCACCGGCCCGGGACACTGGCTACACCTTC. V gene TRBV18 combines with J gene TRBJ1-2, with D possibly TRBD1 on 6 matching bases. This CDR3 is built from 13 residues. V was cut by 3 bases and J by 7 bases, with 12 bases left in between. Looked up from germline, CDR1 is KGHSH and CDR2 is LQKENI. Full variable domain (outside the CDR3, taken from reference TRBV18 and TRBJ1-2): NAGVMQNPRHLVRRRGQEARLRCSPMKGHSHVYWYRQLPEEGLKFMVYLQKENIIDESGMPKERFSAEFPKEGPSILRIQQVVRGDSAAYFCASSPARDTGYTFGSGTRLTVV.